This T cell receptor (beta chain) was recovered during a study of shared clonotypes between healthy human individuals. Original processing methods: ImmunoSEQ gave junction-only sequences without quality scores, so filtering differed. Method: immunoSEQ multiplex PCR; TCRdb's copy keeps in-frame clones and lacks some. D and trimming come from the DNA, and the V and J calls and clone size come from that table. The sample shows millions of clones, around 93% of them seen only once. CD8 cells classed as naive were CD45RO-negative and positively selected for CCR7, excluding terminally differentiated effector memory CD45RA+ cells. Germline loops: CDR1 SGDLS, CDR2 YYNGEE. The CDR3 totals 17 residues. V was pared by 3 bases and J by 12 bases, with 28 bases between.

The sequence was collected from a man between 18 and 35 years old in good health. Some clones in this sample may be carry-over from other donors' samples. The chain couples TRBV9 to TRBJ2-1; TRBD2 is a possible D gene (6 bases). The sequenced sample consisted of naive CD8+ T cells from PBMCs. The CDR3 loop reads CASSAQGTSRAAIGQFF. CDR3 nucleotides: TGTGCCAGCAGCGCGCAAGGGACTTCCAGGGCCGCGATCGGGCAGTTCTTC.